The 8 T cell receptor beta chains in this list originate from one sample, sequenced in a study of cytomegalovirus exposure and HLA in healthy donors. A multiplex PCR was run with 60 Vbeta primers and 13 Jbeta primers. Libraries were prepared by immunoSEQ multiplex PCR; TCRdb keeps only in-frame clonotypes and omits some of them. The sample yields over 200,000 clones, around 76% seen once. Sequencing was done on a sample of PBMCs. Receptors were obtained from a woman in her thirties or forties in good health and CMV-seropositive.

This chain uses TRBV7-9 with TRBJ2-7, with TRBD1 identical over 9 bases. The junction had 3 bases not matched to a gene; V was cut back by 4 bases and J by 2 bases. The CDR3 is 14 amino acids. CDR1 is SEHNR and CDR2 is FQNEAQ in the germline V gene (reference sequence). The CDR3 loop is CASSSGQGTYEQYF. The CDR3 region has the DNA TGTGCCAGCAGCTCCGGACAGGGGACCTACGAGCAGTACTTC.

The chain recombines TRBV19 with TRBJ2-6; TRBD1 is a possible D gene (5 bases). Germline V gene data show CDR1 as LNHDA and CDR2 as SQIVND (reference sequence). This CDR3 is 16 amino acids long. Trimming removed 10 bases from V and 0 bases from J, with 16 bases in between. In DNA, the CDR3 is TGTGCCACGAACGGCGCAGGGTTCTCTGGGGCCAACGTCCTGACTTTC. Translating it yields CATNGAGFSGANVLTF.

V usage is TRBV29-1 and J usage is TRBJ1-1; D perhaps matches TRBD1 (6 bases). V lost 1 base to trimming and J lost 11 bases, with 17 bases between them. The CDR3 extends over 13 amino acids. Germline values: CDR1 SQVTM, CDR2 ANQGSEA. DNA of the CDR3: TGCAGCGTTGAAGCCCCGACAGGAAAGAACGCTTTCTTT. This sequence encodes CSVEAPTGKNAFF. Looking up the rest from reference TRBV29-1 and TRBJ1-1 gives the full variable domain: SAVISQKPSRDICQRGTSLTIQCQVDSQVTMMFWYRQQPGQSLTLIATANQGSEATYESGFVIDKFPISRPNLTFSTLTVSNMSPEDSSIYLCSVEAPTGKNAFFGQGTRLTVV.

The chain carries TRBV27 and TRBJ2-3, with 7 bases matching TRBD1. Germline-derived CDR1 and CDR2 are MNHEY and SMNVEV (reference sequence). J gave up 0 bases and V 5 bases, and 5 bases lay outside the gene matches. CDR3 length equals 15 residues. CDR3 amino acids: CASSRDRISTDTQYF. CDR3 sequence (DNA): TGTGCCAGCAGTCGGGACAGAATTAGCACAGATACGCAGTATTTT.

The V and J genes are TRBV18 and TRBJ2-7; possible D gene TRBD2, 5 bases. The CDR3 totals 14 residues. Germline V CDR1 and CDR2: KGHSH, LQKENI. Trimming took 0 bases from V and 5 from J, leaving 11 bases between them. The CDR3 is CASSPPNRGHEQYF. The DNA of the CDR3 is TGTGCCAGCTCACCACCAAATCGAGGGCACGAGCAGTACTTC. Full variable domain (rest looked up from reference TRBV18 and TRBJ2-7): NAGVMQNPRHLVRRRGQEARLRCSPMKGHSHVYWYRQLPEEGLKFMVYLQKENIIDESGMPKERFSAEFPKEGPSILRIQQVVRGDSAAYFCASSPPNRGHEQYFGPGTRLTVT.

The rearrangement joins TRBV7-2 to TRBJ1-1; 9 bases are shared with TRBD1. This CDR3 contains 15 residues. Looked up from germline, CDR1 is SGHTA and CDR2 is FQGNSA. Trimming cost V 1 base and J 1 base; bases outside gene matches: 1. CDR3 sequence: CASSLVGQGNTEAFF. Written as DNA, the CDR3 is TGTGCCAGCAGCTTAGTGGGACAGGGGAACACTGAAGCTTTCTTT. Full variable domain (outside the CDR3, taken from reference TRBV7-2 and TRBJ1-1): GAGVSQSPSNKVTEKGKDVELRCDPISGHTALYWYRQSLGQGLEFLIYFQGNSAPDKSGLPSDRFSAERTGGSVSTLTIQRTQQEDSAVYLCASSLVGQGNTEAFFGQGTRLTVV.

The chain recombines TRBV12-5 with TRBJ2-7; TRBD2 is a possible D gene (5 bases). The V end was cut by 7 bases, the J end by 3 bases, with 13 bases between. The CDR3 is 13 amino acids. Germline CDR1 is LGHNT and CDR2 is FRNRAP. CDR3 in DNA: TGTGCTAGTGTCGGGGAAATGAACTACGAGCAGTACTTC. Its protein product is CASVGEMNYEQYF.

This clone was detected once. The rearrangement uses TRBV6-5 and TRBJ1-1; D gene ambiguous. V gave up 4 bases and J gave up 0 bases, with 15 bases separating them. Germline-derived CDR1 and CDR2 are MNHEY and SVGAGI. CDR3 size: 16 residues. CDR3 sequence: CASSFGYGTMNTEAFF. As DNA, the CDR3 is TGTGCCAGCAGTTTCGGGTACGGTACTATGAACACTGAAGCTTTCTTT.